The 13 T cell receptor beta chains given below trace back to one sample, sequenced in a study of vaccination effects on CD4 cells after COVID-19. After expansion with viral peptide pools in the ViraFEST assay, antigen-specific CD4+ T cells were sequenced. The culture ran for approximately nine days before CD4+ T cells were isolated. Each participant was administered two doses of either the BNT162b2 or the mRNA-1273 vaccine. The data were produced by immunoSEQ multiplex PCR, yet TCRdb's version contains in-frame clones alone and is incomplete. The sample gives more than 20,000 clones, roughly 79% of which show up once; around 6.5% is in the top ten. Their antigen targets remain unknown. The sample was CD4+ T cells from PBMCs cultured with SARS-CoV-2 spike peptides, taken after COVID-19 vaccination. The receptors come from a human donor who received a COVID-19 vaccine. Some clones in this sample may be carry-over from other donors' samples.

The chain has TRBV28 and TRBJ1-2; 8 bases match TRBD1. The ends lost 3 bases at V and 4 bases at J; junction bases unmatched: 7. In germline, CDR1 is MDHEN, CDR2 SYDVKM. The CDR3 is made up of 15 amino acids. The CDR3 DNA sequence: TGTGCCAGCAGTTTCGGGACAGGAGCCCTCTATGGCTACACCTTC. It is translated as CASSFGTGALYGYTF.

V usage is TRBV6-5 and J usage is TRBJ2-7; the D is unclear. V lost 5 bases, J lost 0 bases, and 11 bases lay in between. Per germline, CDR1 MNHEY and CDR2 SVGAGI. The CDR3 is 14 amino acids. The CDR3 protein is CASSPVRNSYEQYV. The CDR3 DNA reads TGTGCCAGCAGTCCCGTGCGGAACTCCTACGAGCAGTACGTC.

The rearrangement uses TRBV5-8 and TRBJ1-4; TRBD1 matches at 9 bases. There are 17 residues in the CDR3. Germline V lookup: CDR1 SGHTS, CDR2 YDEGEE. With V trimmed by 1 base and J by 3 bases, 7 bases remained unmatched. The CDR3 nucleotides read TGTGCCAGCAGCTTGAATAGACAGGGGGTCTCTAATGAAAAACTGTTTTTT. This sequence encodes CASSLNRQGVSNEKLFF.

The chain uses TRBV28 and TRBJ1-5; D is unclear. Trimming pared 2 bases from V and 0 bases from J, leaving 14 bases between. This CDR3 comprises 17 residues. Germline assignment: CDR1 MDHEN and CDR2 SYDVKM. The CDR3 DNA is TGTGCCAGCAGTTTACTGGTCATGATCGATAGCAATCAGCCCCAGCATTTT. Its translation: CASSLLVMIDSNQPQHF.

In its sample, this clone ranks as medium-sized. This rearrangement joins TRBV19 to TRBJ1-3, with a tentative D call TRBD1 (6 bases). V lost 6 bases and J 2 bases, leaving 23 bases between the germline ends. Per the germline V gene, CDR1 is LNHDA and CDR2 is SQIVND (reference sequence). The CDR3 extends over 18 amino acids. The CDR3 loop is CASSHRDRRLTAGNTIYF. Here the CDR3 DNA reads TGTGCCAGTAGCCACAGGGATCGGCGCCTAACTGCTGGAAACACCATATATTTT.

As DNA, the CDR3 is TGTGCCAGCAGCTTTTATAGGACTAGCGGGGGGCCCTACAATGAGCAGTTCTTC. It yields the protein CASSFYRTSGGPYNEQFF. The chain joins TRBV5-8 to TRBJ2-1; 14 bases are a match to TRBD2. The V segment lost 2 bases and the J segment 2 bases; nucleotides outside the gene matches: 6. Germline V lookup: CDR1 SGHTS, CDR2 YDEGEE. CDR3 length equals 18 residues.

By share, this clone ranks as medium-sized. The rearrangement uses TRBV29-1 and TRBJ2-3, with TRBD1 matching 9 bases. The germline V gene has CDR1 SQVTM and CDR2 ANQGSEA. This CDR3 spans 16 amino acids. V gave up 4 bases and J gave up 4 bases; unmatched junction bases: 12. CDR3: CSVGPRDRVFPDTQYF. The DNA for the CDR3 is TGCAGCGTTGGCCCCCGGGACAGGGTCTTCCCAGATACGCAGTATTTT.

The V gene is TRBV28, the J gene TRBJ1-3; D gene uncertain. Germline assignment: CDR1 MDHEN and CDR2 SYDVKM. V lost 3 bases and J lost 0, with 9 bases in between. This CDR3 contains 15 residues. In DNA, the CDR3 is TGTGCCAGCAGTTTCCTACGGACCTCTGGAAACACCATATATTTT. It codes for CASSFLRTSGNTIYF. The whole variable domain, remainder taken from reference TRBV28 and TRBJ1-3, is DVKVTQSSRYLVKRTGEKVFLECVQDMDHENMFWYRQDPGLGLRLIYFSYDVKMKEKGDIPEGYSVSREKKERFSLILESASTNQTSMYLCASSFLRTSGNTIYFGEGSWLTVV.

The rearrangement links TRBV5-6 to TRBJ2-7; D tentatively fits TRBD1 or TRBD2 (5 bases each). CDR1 SGHDT and CDR2 YYEEEE come from the germline V gene. Trimming removed 4 bases at V and 4 bases at J, with 15 bases between. The CDR3 runs to 14 residues. The CDR3 region has the DNA TGTGCCAGCAGCACCGGGACCTCTTGGTACGAGCAGTACGTC. Translation gives CASSTGTSWYEQYV.

The chain combines TRBV10-2 with TRBJ1-2; D unclear. Germline-derived CDR1 and CDR2 are WSHSY and SAAADI. V lost 2 bases, J lost 6 bases, and 10 bases lay in between. The CDR3 spans 13 residues. As DNA, the CDR3 is TGCGCCAGCAGTGAGGATCGGTTTAATGGCTACACCTTC. Translating gives CASSEDRFNGYTF.

CDR3 residues: CSVHQRWNTEAFF. The CDR3 nucleotides read TGCAGCGTCCACCAACGTTGGAACACTGAAGCTTTCTTT. The rearrangement joins TRBV29-1 to TRBJ1-1, with unresolved D. The germline gives CDR1 SQVTM, CDR2 ANQGSEA. Trimming shortened V by 6 bases and J by 1 base, and 12 bases separated the two germline ends. The CDR3 has 13 residues.

A few counts support this clone. The junction differs from germline at one of its ends, possibly a read error. The chain recombines TRBV7-2 with TRBJ2-5, with 11 bases fitting TRBD2. Germline V CDR1 and CDR2: SGHTA, FQGNSA. The CDR3 is made up of 18 amino acids. CDR3 loop: CASSLAAVTSGTQATQYF. CDR3 sequence (DNA): TGTGCCAGCAGCTTAGCGGCCGTGACTAGCGGGACTCAAGCGACCCAGTACTTC.

The chain combines TRBV6-1 with TRBJ2-3, with 8 bases aligning to TRBD1. V was pared by 3 bases and J by 7 bases, with 9 bases of the junction left unmatched. Germline V lookup: CDR1 MNHNS, CDR2 SASEGT. This CDR3 has 15 residues. CDR3 sequence reads: CASSEVDRVPNTQYF. CDR3 coding DNA: TGTGCCAGCAGTGAGGTGGACAGGGTCCCGAATACGCAGTATTTT.